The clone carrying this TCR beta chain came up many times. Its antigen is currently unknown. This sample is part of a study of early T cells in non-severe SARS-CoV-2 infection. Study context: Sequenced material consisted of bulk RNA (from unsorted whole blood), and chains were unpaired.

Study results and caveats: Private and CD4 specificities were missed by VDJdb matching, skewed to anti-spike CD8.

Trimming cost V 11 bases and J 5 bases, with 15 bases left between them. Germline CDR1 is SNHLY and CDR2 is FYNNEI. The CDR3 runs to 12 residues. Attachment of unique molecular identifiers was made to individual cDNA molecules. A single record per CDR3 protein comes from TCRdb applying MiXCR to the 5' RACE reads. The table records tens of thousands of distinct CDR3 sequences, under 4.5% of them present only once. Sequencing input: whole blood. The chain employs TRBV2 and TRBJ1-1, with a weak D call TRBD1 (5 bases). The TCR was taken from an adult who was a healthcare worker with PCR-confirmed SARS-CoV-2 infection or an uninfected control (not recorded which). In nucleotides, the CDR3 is TGTGCCGCCCGCAGGGAGGGAACTGAAGCTTTCTTT. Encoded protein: CAARREGTEAFF.